Each of the 19 T cell receptor beta chains below was sequenced from the same sample in a study of early T cells in non-severe SARS-CoV-2 infection. Each CDR3 protein is one row after TCRdb ran MiXCR on the 5' RACE reads. This sample has tens of thousands of distinct CDR3 sequences, with 11% found just once. Sequenced input: whole blood. These TCRs come from an adult who was a healthcare worker with PCR-confirmed SARS-CoV-2 infection or an uninfected control (not recorded which).

The rearrangement joins TRBV9 to TRBJ2-3, with D uncertain. Germline assignment: CDR1 SGDLS and CDR2 YYNGEE. V lost 0 bases, J lost 4 bases, and 9 bases lay in between. The CDR3 has 14 residues. The CDR3 DNA reads as TGTGCCAGCAGCGTAGAGGACGGCTCAGATACGCAGTATTTT. It translates to CASSVEDGSDTQYF.

This clonotype occurred many times. The chain links TRBV29-1 to TRBJ2-3; D is unclear. The ends were cut back, 6 bases at V and 0 bases at J, with 7 bases in the middle. CDR3 length: 12 amino acids. CDR1 is SQVTM, CDR2 ANQGSEA, per germline. CDR3 amino acids: CSVDQSTDTQYF. The DNA for the CDR3 is TGCAGCGTGGACCAGAGCACAGATACGCAGTATTTT.

This rearrangement joins TRBV5-6 to TRBJ2-3, with D unclear. V was cut by 2 bases and J by 6 bases, with 7 bases left in between. Germline V lookup: CDR1 SGHDT, CDR2 YYEEEE. This CDR3 is built from 12 residues. The CDR3 bases are TGTGCCAGCAGCTTCGTGACGGATACGCAGTATTTT. Its translation is CASSFVTDTQYF.

Many counts were recorded for this clonotype. The chain couples TRBV7-9 to TRBJ2-7, with 12 bases aligning to TRBD2. Unmatched junction bases numbered 11, after V lost 2 bases and J lost 0 bases. CDR1 SEHNR and CDR2 FQNEAQ come from the germline V gene (reference sequence). This CDR3 has 19 residues. This CDR3 is CASSLTGLAGGSSSYEQYF. CDR3 nucleotide sequence: TGTGCCAGCAGCTTAACTGGGCTAGCGGGAGGGTCAAGCTCCTACGAGCAGTACTTC.

In its sample, this clonotype was seen many times. The rearrangement joins TRBV3-1 to TRBJ2-2; the D gene is possibly TRBD2 (6 bases). CDR1 and CDR2 from the germline V gene are LGHDT and YNNKEL (reference sequence). V lost 4 bases, J lost 2 bases, and 11 bases lay in between. CDR3 length: 15 amino acids. The CDR3 coding sequence is TGTGCCAGCAGCCTCCGGGACTTTAACACCGGGGAGCTGTTTTTT. It specifies CASSLRDFNTGELFF.

The chain combines TRBV7-8 with TRBJ1-1; no firm D call. Trimming shortened V by 4 bases and J by 0 bases, and 12 bases separated the two germline ends. CDR1 SGHVS and CDR2 FQNEAQ come from the germline V gene. The CDR3 loop spans 15 amino acids. In DNA, the CDR3 is TGTGCCAGCAGCTCCCGATCCCTCTTGAACACTGAAGCTTTCTTT. Amino acid sequence: CASSSRSLLNTEAFF.

This clonotype was observed at least ten times. The chain is built from TRBV10-3 and TRBJ2-1, with D perhaps TRBD1 or TRBD2 (5 bases each). The V gene lost 6 bases and the J gene lost 4 bases, with 10 bases spanning the gap. The CDR3 runs to 13 residues. CDR1 and CDR2 from the germline V gene are ENHRY and SYGVKD. CDR3 bases: TGTGCCATCAGCCGGGACCAATACAATGAGCAGTTCTTC. Translated: CAISRDQYNEQFF.

This clonotype was seen more than once but under ten times. The chain has TRBV20-1 and TRBJ2-2; D is uncertain. The V end was cut by 0 bases, the J end by 8 bases, with 7 bases between. The CDR3 has 12 residues. The germline CDR1 and CDR2 sequences are DFQATT and SNEGSKA (reference sequence). CDR3 sequence reads: CSARDLEGELFF. As DNA, the CDR3 is TGCAGTGCTAGAGATCTTGAAGGGGAGCTGTTTTTT.

J is TRBJ1-2 and V is TRBV5-4, with unresolved D. This CDR3 comprises 14 residues. Germline V lookup: CDR1 SGHNT, CDR2 YYREEE (reference sequence). The V end lost 2 bases, the J end lost 0 bases, and 8 bases lay between the germline ends. DNA of the CDR3: TGTGCCAGCAGCTTCCGAGGCTCTAACTATGGCTACACCTTC. Encoded protein: CASSFRGSNYGYTF.

This clonotype was counted many times. This rearrangement joins TRBV2 to TRBJ2-1; 9 bases align to TRBD2. The V and J ends lost 7 bases and 0 bases, in that order; junction bases with no gene match: 25. The CDR3 has 22 amino acids. The germline CDR1 and CDR2 sequences are SNHLY and FYNNEI. The CDR3 loop is CASNRKAIPEPTSGTSYNEQFF. The CDR3 nucleotides read TGTGCCAGCAACAGAAAAGCGATCCCTGAGCCGACTAGCGGAACCTCCTACAATGAGCAGTTCTTC.

This clonotype has only a few counts. The rearrangement joins TRBV5-1 to TRBJ1-1; maybe TRBD1 (5 bases). The V and J ends lost 0 bases and 4 bases respectively, with 13 bases between them. This CDR3 spans 15 amino acids. Germline lookup yields CDR1 SGHRS and CDR2 YFSETQ. DNA for the CDR3: TGCGCCAGCAGCTTGGATGGGAGTGGGGGCACTGAAGCTTTCTTT. It codes for CASSLDGSGGTEAFF. The complete variable domain, with remaining parts taken from reference TRBV5-1 and TRBJ1-1, reads KAGVTQTPRYLIKTRGQQVTLSCSPISGHRSVSWYQQTPGQGLQFLFEYFSETQRNKGNFPGRFSGRQFSNSRSEMNVSTLELGDSALYLCASSLDGSGGTEAFFGQGTRLTVV.

The chain employs TRBV21-1 and TRBJ1-1; TRBD1, as called in the table, went unchecked against the DNA. TRBV21-1 is a pseudogene. The length of the CDR3 is 13 residues. The chain's CDR3 is CASSNRDSPEAFF. In DNA, the CDR3 is TGTGCCAGCAGCAACAGGGACAGCCCCGAAGCTTTCTTT.

This clonotype was counted many times. The chain combines TRBV11-2 with TRBJ2-4; 7 nucleotides agree with TRBD1. V lost 6 bases, J lost 6 bases, and 11 bases stayed unmatched. Germline CDR1 SGHAT, CDR2 FQNNGV. The CDR3 contains 15 residues. The CDR3 loop reads CASSHNRGLGNIQYF. The CDR3 DNA reads TGTGCCAGCAGTCACAACAGGGGATTGGGAAACATTCAGTACTTC.

This clonotype appeared a few times. The chain carries TRBV5-4 and TRBJ2-1; tentatively, D is TRBD2 (6 bases). Trimming stripped 2 bases from V and 10 bases from J, with 10 bases between. The CDR3 spans 12 residues. Germline loops: CDR1 SGHNT, CDR2 YYREEE (reference sequence). The CDR3 sequence is CASSLAAGEQFF. The CDR3 DNA reads as TGTGCCAGCAGCTTAGCGGCGGGGGAGCAGTTCTTC.

In this sample, this clonotype turned up many times. The chain is built from TRBV5-1 and TRBJ2-5; maybe TRBD2 (5 bases). CDR3 length equals 13 residues. The V and J ends lost 0 bases and 2 bases respectively, with 5 bases between them. Germline V gene sequence: CDR1 SGHRS, CDR2 YFSETQ. CDR3 sequence: CASSLGLQETQYF. The CDR3, as DNA: TGCGCCAGCAGCTTGGGACTACAAGAGACCCAGTACTTC.

The chain has TRBV15 and TRBJ2-7; 9 positions agree with TRBD1. CDR1 and CDR2 from the germline V gene are LNHNV and YYDKDF (reference sequence). CDR3 length: 14 amino acids. V was pared by 5 bases and J by 2 bases, with 4 bases of the junction left unmatched. In DNA, the CDR3 is TGTGCCACCAGCGGACAGGGGTCGACCTACGAGCAGTACTTC. It encodes CATSGQGSTYEQYF.

This clonotype was observed many times. The rearrangement joins TRBV5-4 to TRBJ1-5; D remains ambiguous. This CDR3 spans 15 amino acids. V shed 4 bases and J shed 4 bases, with 15 bases lying between them. The V gene's germline CDR1 is SGHNT and CDR2 YYREEE (reference sequence). CDR3 in amino acids: CASSPRGVENQPQHF. CDR3 DNA sequence: TGTGCCAGCAGCCCCCGTGGGGTAGAAAATCAGCCCCAGCATTTT.

This clonotype has just a few counts. This sequence joins TRBV7-2 and TRBJ1-5, with 8 bases that match TRBD1. Germline V gives CDR1 SGHTA, CDR2 FQGNSA. This CDR3 is built from 14 residues. The junction had 3 bases not matched to a gene; V was cut back by 3 bases and J by 5 bases. CDR3 in DNA: TGTGCCAGCAGCTTGACAGGGGAGCATCAGCCCCAGCATTTT. This sequence encodes CASSLTGEHQPQHF.

V usage is TRBV18 and J usage is TRBJ2-3, with TRBD2 matching over 10 bases. CDR3 length: 14 residues. Trimming removed 3 bases from V and 5 bases from J; junction bases left unmatched: 2. The germline V gene encodes CDR1 KGHSH and CDR2 LQKENI. CDR3 sequence reads: CASSPRLAGDTQYF. The CDR3 nucleotides read TGTGCCAGCTCACCCCGACTAGCGGGAGATACGCAGTATTTT.